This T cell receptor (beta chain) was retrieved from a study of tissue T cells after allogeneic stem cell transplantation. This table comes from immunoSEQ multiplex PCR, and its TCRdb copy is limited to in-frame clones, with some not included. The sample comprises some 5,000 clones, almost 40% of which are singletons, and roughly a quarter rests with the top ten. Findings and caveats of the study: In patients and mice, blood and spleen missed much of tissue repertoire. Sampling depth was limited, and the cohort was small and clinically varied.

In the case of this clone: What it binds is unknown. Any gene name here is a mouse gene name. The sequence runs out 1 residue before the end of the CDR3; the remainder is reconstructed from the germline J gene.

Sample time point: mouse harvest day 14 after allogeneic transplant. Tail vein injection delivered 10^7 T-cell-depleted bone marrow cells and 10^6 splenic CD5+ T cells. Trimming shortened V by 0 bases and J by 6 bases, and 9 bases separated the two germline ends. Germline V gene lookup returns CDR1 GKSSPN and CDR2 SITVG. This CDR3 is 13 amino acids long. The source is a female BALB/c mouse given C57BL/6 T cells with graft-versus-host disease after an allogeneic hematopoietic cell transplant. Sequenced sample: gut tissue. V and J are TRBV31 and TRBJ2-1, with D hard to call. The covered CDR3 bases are TGTGCCTGGAGTCTAGCCAGATCTGCTGAGCAGTTC. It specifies CAWSLARSAEQF. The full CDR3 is CAWSLARSAEQFF.